These 13 T cell receptor beta chains came from one sample sequenced in a study of CD8+CD57+ T cells in acquired aplastic anemia. The template for TCR beta VDJ and CDR3 sequence profiling was genomic DNA. TCRdb passed the reads through MiXCR, listing each CDR3 protein once. Of 150,000 to 200,000 distinct CDR3 sequences listed, roughly 50% are singletons. Previously, flow cytometry had revealed CD8+CD57+ cell expansion in the patients chosen for sequencing. Material for sequencing was sorted CD4+, CD8+, or CD8+CD57+ T cells (not recorded which) from PBMCs. The source of these receptors is a human donor with aplastic anemia.

This clonotype was found many times. V usage is TRBV15 and J usage is TRBJ2-7; D gene ambiguous. Trimming left V 0 bases short and J 3 bases short, with 3 bases between. In germline, CDR1 is LNHNV, CDR2 YYDKDF (reference sequence). This CDR3 is built from 12 residues. The chain's CDR3 is CATSRDLYEQYF. The CDR3 bases are TGTGCCACCAGCAGAGACCTCTACGAGCAGTACTTC.

The chain couples TRBV5-6 to TRBJ2-1; TRBD1 aligns across 8 bases. V shed 7 bases and J 5 bases; nucleotides not matched to a gene: 14. This CDR3 region has 16 residues. Per the germline V gene, CDR1 is SGHDT and CDR2 is YYEEEE. The DNA of the CDR3 is TGTGCCAGCTTCCCCGGGCCAGGGGGCTCGAACAATGAGCAGTTCTTC. Its protein is CASFPGPGGSNNEQFF.

This clonotype was counted at least ten times. The chain is built from TRBV20-1 and TRBJ1-6, with 9 bases identical to TRBD1. In germline, CDR1 is DFQATT, CDR2 SNEGSKA (reference sequence). Unmatched junction bases numbered 6, after V lost 1 base and J lost 8 bases. CDR3 length: 15 residues. The CDR3 nucleotides read TGCAGTGCTAGAGCGGTAACAGGGGGCGATTCACCCCTCCACTTT. Translating gives CSARAVTGGDSPLHF.

In regard to this clonotype: At one boundary the junction diverges from the germline segment, which might be a read error. The rearrangement uses TRBV24-1 and TRBJ2-1, with D maybe TRBD1 (5 bases). Germline CDR1 reads KGHDR; CDR2 reads SFDVKD. CDR3 size: 12 residues. The CDR3 DNA reads TGTGCCACCGGTGAGCAGGGCCTGGGGCAGTTCTTC. It codes for CATGEQGLGQFF.

This chain links TRBV11-2 with TRBJ2-1, with 9 bases matching TRBD2. Germline V lookup: CDR1 SGHAT, CDR2 FQNNGV. Unmatched junction bases numbered 9, after V lost 4 bases and J lost 8 bases. The CDR3 loop spans 15 amino acids. CDR3 nucleotide sequence: TGTGCCAGCAGCTCGGGCGGGGGGGCCGAGGATGAGCAGTTCTTC. Its translation is CASSSGGGAEDEQFF.

This CDR3 reads CATRRGNTEAFF. DNA of the CDR3: TGTGCCACCCGTCGGGGGAACACTGAAGCTTTCTTT. The J gene is TRBJ1-1, the V gene TRBV7-6; no clear D gene. V was trimmed by 10 bases and J by 1 base, leaving 10 bases between them. The CDR3 sequence is 12 residues long. Looked up from germline, CDR1 is SGHVS and CDR2 is FNYEAQ.

This clonotype was counted at least ten times. The V gene is TRBV5-1, the J gene TRBJ1-5; D ambiguous. This CDR3 has 17 residues. The V gene lost 4 bases and the J gene lost 6 bases, with 23 bases spanning the gap. Germline lookup yields CDR1 SGHRS and CDR2 YFSETQ. This CDR3 reads CASSPTPIGPPGQPQHF. CDR3 nucleotides: TGCGCCAGCAGCCCCACCCCGATTGGGCCCCCCGGTCAGCCCCAGCATTTT.

This clonotype was picked up a small number of times. V and J are TRBV15 and TRBJ1-5; no definite D call. This CDR3 has 12 residues. The germline CDR1 and CDR2 sequences are LNHNV and YYDKDF (reference sequence). The V and J ends lost 4 bases and 4 bases respectively, with 5 bases between them. The CDR3 DNA is TGTGCCACCAGCAATTTAAATCAGCCCCAGCATTTT. Protein: CATSNLNQPQHF. Combining the CDR3 with reference TRBV15 and TRBJ1-5 gives the whole variable domain DAMVIQNPRYQVTQFGKPVTLSCSQTLNHNVMYWYQQKSSQAPKLLFHYYDKDFNNEADTPDNFQSRRPNTSFCFLDIRSPGLGDTAMYLCATSNLNQPQHFGDGTRLSIL.

This chain connects TRBV6-5 to TRBJ2-5; D is perhaps TRBD1 (6 bases). CDR1 is MNHEY and CDR2 is SVGAGI in the germline V gene. This CDR3 contains 18 residues. Between the trimmed V and J ends, which lost 3 bases and 1 base, there was a span of 21 bases. The CDR3 region is CASSYRTGSTRTQETQYF. In DNA, the CDR3 is TGTGCCAGCAGTTATCGAACAGGGTCCACCAGGACCCAAGAGACCCAGTACTTC.

This clonotype was picked up many times. The rearrangement links TRBV9 to TRBJ2-3; maybe TRBD1 (5 bases). The germline CDR1 and CDR2 sequences are SGDLS and YYNGEE. The CDR3 sequence is 14 residues long. V was pared by 3 bases and J by 1 base, with 9 bases between. This chain's CDR3 is CASSAVQGTDTQYF. In nucleotides, the CDR3 is TGTGCCAGCAGCGCCGTACAGGGCACAGATACGCAGTATTTT.

The table lists this clonotype with many counts. This rearrangement joins TRBV13 to TRBJ2-3; the match to TRBD2 covers 9 bases. V dropped 2 bases and J dropped 1; count of bases not matched to a gene: 1. The CDR3 contains 15 residues. Germline assignment: CDR1 PRHDT and CDR2 FYEKMQ (reference sequence). CDR3 in amino acids: CASSLPSGGTDTQYF. The CDR3, as DNA: TGTGCCAGCAGCTTACCTAGCGGGGGCACAGATACGCAGTATTTT.

This clonotype was counted ten times or more. The V gene is TRBV12-3 or TRBV12-4, the J gene TRBJ1-6; unclear D gene. The V gene lost 1 base and the J gene lost 7 bases, with 20 bases spanning the gap. The CDR3 spans 18 residues. CDR3 nucleotides: TGTGCCAGCAGTTTAGACCCCTTTCTGAAGGCGGTGAATTCACCCCTCCACTTT. Protein: CASSLDPFLKAVNSPLHF.

This clonotype showed up just a few times. V usage is TRBV20-1 and J usage is TRBJ2-1; 7 bases line up with TRBD2. The trim removed 3 bases at V and 7 bases at J, leaving 9 bases unmatched. The CDR3 runs 14 residues. The germline CDR1 and CDR2 sequences are DFQATT and SNEGSKA (reference sequence). The CDR3 DNA sequence: TGCAGTGCTAGCTCGGGAGGTGAAGGGAATGAGCAGTTCTTC. The encoded protein is CSASSGGEGNEQFF.